This T cell receptor beta chain was recovered during a study of control samples from healthy donors and cancer patients. Sequencing was performed with immunoSEQ multiplex PCR; in TCRdb, only in-frame clones are kept and a portion is missing. Of some 140,000 clones in the sample, more than 90% were seen once. Material: blood. The receptor comes from a man aged 25-40 years in good health.

CDR3 amino acids: CASSQEARDYEQYF. In nucleotides, the CDR3 is TGTGCCAGCAGCCAAGAGGCCCGAGACTACGAGCAGTACTTC. The V gene is TRBV14, the J gene TRBJ2-7, with no clear D. From germline, CDR1 is SGHDN and CDR2 FVKESK. Trimming took off 0 bases at V and 3 bases at J, with 9 bases between the two ends. This CDR3 has 14 amino acids.